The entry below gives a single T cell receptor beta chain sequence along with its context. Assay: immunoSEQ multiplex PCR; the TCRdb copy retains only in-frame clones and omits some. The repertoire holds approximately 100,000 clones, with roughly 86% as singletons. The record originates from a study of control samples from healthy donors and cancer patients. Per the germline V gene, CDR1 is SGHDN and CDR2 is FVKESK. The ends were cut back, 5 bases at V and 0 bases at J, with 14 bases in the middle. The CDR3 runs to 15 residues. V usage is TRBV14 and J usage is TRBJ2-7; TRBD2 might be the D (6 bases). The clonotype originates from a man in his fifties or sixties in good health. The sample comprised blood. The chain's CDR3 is CASSSISGSSYEQYF. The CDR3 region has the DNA TGTGCCAGCAGCTCTATTAGCGGATCCTCCTACGAGCAGTACTTC.